The 20 T cell receptor beta chains listed next were all sequenced from one sample in a study of blood T cell dynamics during melanoma immunotherapy. Measured with immunoSEQ multiplex PCR; TCRdb has only the in-frame clones, and not every one. The table has roughly 9,500 clones, roughly 90% seen once. Time point denoted: pre-treatment baseline. This specimen was blood, taken from a patient treated with checkpoint blockade. Every receptor here comes from a human donor with melanoma.

The table lists this clone with a count of one. The rearrangement joins TRBV2 to TRBJ2-3, with 9 bases aligning to TRBD2. With 11 bases clipped from V and 2 bases from J, the junction kept 5 bases outside the gene matches. This CDR3 is 13 amino acids long. CDR1 SNHLY and CDR2 FYNNEI come from the germline V gene. The CDR3 DNA reads as TGTGCCTGGGGGACTAGCCACACAGATACGCAGTATTTT. Its protein is CAWGTSHTDTQYF.

The chain couples TRBV27 to TRBJ1-4; TRBD1 matches 7 bases. V lost 5 bases and J lost 7; bases outside the gene matches: 16. The length of the CDR3 is 17 residues. CDR1 is MNHEY and CDR2 is SMNVEV in the germline V gene (reference sequence). The DNA for the CDR3 is TGTGCCAGCAGTCCCACCCCGGACAGGCGGGGGGGTGAAAAACTGTTTTTT. Translation: CASSPTPDRRGGEKLFF.

This rearrangement joins TRBV7-3 to TRBJ1-2, with D possibly being TRBD1 (6 bases). Trimming pared 4 bases from V and 14 bases from J, leaving 20 bases between. The CDR3 spans 13 residues. Germline CDR1 and CDR2: SGHTA and FQGTGA. The CDR3: CASSSLTGLGATF. The CDR3 DNA reads as TGTGCCAGCAGCTCCCTGACAGGCCTCGGGGCAACCTTC.

This chain uses TRBV20-1 with TRBJ2-3; D gene uncertain. CDR3 size: 10 residues. V lost 6 bases to trimming and J lost 2 bases, with 3 bases between them. Germline CDR1 reads DFQATT; CDR2 reads SNEGSKA (reference sequence). The chain's CDR3 is CSATTDTQYF. CDR3 in DNA: TGCAGTGCCACCACAGATACGCAGTATTTT.

This chain uses TRBV5-5 with TRBJ2-4, with D uncertain. Trimming removed 2 bases from V and 11 bases from J, with 14 bases in between. Germline loops: CDR1 SGHKS, CDR2 YYEKEE (reference sequence). The CDR3 covers 13 residues. The CDR3 reads CASSLSGHLLQYF. DNA for the CDR3: TGTGCCAGCAGCTTATCTGGGCACCTACTTCAGTACTTC.

This clone was seen a single time. The chain employs TRBV9 and TRBJ2-1; D assignment may be TRBD1 or TRBD2 (6 bases each). V lost 0 bases, J lost 0 bases, and 10 bases lay in between. CDR3 length: 16 residues. Germline loops: CDR1 SGDLS, CDR2 YYNGEE. The CDR3 protein is CASSVGGGSSYNEQFF. CDR3 nucleotides: TGTGCCAGCAGCGTAGGAGGGGGGAGCTCCTACAATGAGCAGTTCTTC.

V usage is TRBV30 and J usage is TRBJ1-2; D not resolved. Per the germline V gene, CDR1 is GTSNPN and CDR2 is SVGIG (reference sequence). The length of the CDR3 is 13 residues. Trimming removed 1 base at V and 8 bases at J, with 14 bases between. The CDR3 spells CAWSAPGGGGYTF. Written as DNA, the CDR3 is TGTGCCTGGAGTGCGCCCGGTGGCGGCGGCTACACCTTC. The variable domain in full, completed from reference TRBV30 and TRBJ1-2, reads SQTIHQWPATLVQPVGSPLSLECTVEGTSNPNLYWYRQAAGRGLQLLFYSVGIGQISSEVPQNLSASRPQDRQFILSSKKLLLSDSGFYLCAWSAPGGGGYTFGSGTRLTVV.

The chain employs TRBV7-2 and TRBJ2-3; the D is unclear. V was cut by 1 base and J by 11 bases, with 13 bases left in between. CDR3 size: 13 residues. CDR1 and CDR2 from the germline V gene are SGHTA and FQGNSA. This chain's CDR3 is CASSLGGLSGQYF. The CDR3 nucleotides read TGTGCCAGCAGCTTAGGCGGCCTCTCGGGGCAGTATTTT. Drawing the rest from reference TRBV7-2 and TRBJ2-3, the complete variable domain is GAGVSQSPSNKVTEKGKDVELRCDPISGHTALYWYRQSLGQGLEFLIYFQGNSAPDKSGLPSDRFSAERTGGSVSTLTIQRTQQEDSAVYLCASSLGGLSGQYFGPGTRLTVL.

The CDR3 sequence is CASRPQTSAESYEQYF. The DNA of the CDR3 is TGTGCAAGTCGCCCTCAGACTAGCGCCGAGTCCTACGAGCAGTACTTC. The chain is built from TRBV12-2 and TRBJ2-7; the D call TRBD2 from the table was never checked on the DNA. TRBV12-2 is a documented pseudogene. This CDR3 region has 16 residues.

The chain links TRBV10-3 to TRBJ2-7, with D tentatively TRBD1 or TRBD2 (6 bases each). This CDR3 comprises 14 residues. Trimming stripped 0 bases from V and 3 bases from J, with 9 bases between. CDR1 and CDR2 from the germline V gene are ENHRY and SYGVKD. The CDR3 coding sequence is TGTGCCATCAGTGAGTCGAGGGGGGACTACGAGCAGTACTTC. It specifies CAISESRGDYEQYF.

The V gene is TRBV19, the J gene TRBJ1-4; D call uncertain. Per germline, CDR1 LNHDA and CDR2 SQIVND (reference sequence). The CDR3 has 14 residues. V lost 2 bases and J lost 7, with 11 bases in between. The CDR3 bases are TGTGCCAGTAGTATAACGGGATCCGGTGAAAAACTGTTTTTT. This codes for CASSITGSGEKLFF. The full variable domain, completed using reference TRBV19 and TRBJ1-4, is DGGITQSPKYLFRKEGQNVTLSCEQNLNHDAMYWYRQDPGQGLRLIYYSQIVNDFQKGDIAEGYSVSREKKESFPLTVTSAQKNPTAFYLCASSITGSGEKLFFGSGTQLSVL.

The chain links TRBV10-3 to TRBJ2-1; TRBD2 matches 10 bases. The V gene's germline CDR1 is ENHRY and CDR2 SYGVKD. Germline trimming cut 4 bases from V and 5 bases from J; bases unmatched to any gene: 2. The CDR3 covers 14 residues. CDR3 nucleotides: TGTGCCATCAGTGGGCTAGCGGGAGACAATGAGCAGTTCTTC. It yields the protein CAISGLAGDNEQFF.

This clone ranks as medium-sized. J is TRBJ2-6 and V is TRBV25-1, with D tentatively TRBD1 or TRBD2 (6 bases each). This CDR3 is 17 amino acids long. Trimming took off 8 bases at V and 0 bases at J, with 17 bases between the two ends. Germline V gene sequence: CDR1 MGHDK, CDR2 SYGVNS. The CDR3 DNA reads as TGTGCCAGCGGAGGTGGGGGGCGCCCCTCTGGGGCCAACGTCCTGACTTTC. It specifies CASGGGGRPSGANVLTF. Using reference TRBV25-1 and TRBJ2-6 for the parts outside the CDR3, the full variable domain is EADIYQTPRYLVIGTGKKITLECSQTMGHDKMYWYQQDPGMELHLIHYSYGVNSTEKGDLSSESTVSRIRTEHFPLTLESARPSHTSQYLCASGGGGRPSGANVLTFGAGSRLTVL.

This chain uses TRBV19 with TRBJ2-1; 7 bases are shared with TRBD2. This CDR3 is built from 15 residues. V was pared by 5 bases and J by 0 bases, with 4 bases of the junction left unmatched. Germline V gene data show CDR1 as LNHDA and CDR2 as SQIVND (reference sequence). CDR3 nucleotide sequence: TGTGCCAGTAGTCTGGGGGGGAGCTCCTACAATGAGCAGTTCTTC. Translating gives CASSLGGSSYNEQFF.

This rearrangement joins TRBV5-1 to TRBJ2-5; 9 nucleotides match TRBD1. Trimming at V came to 4 bases and at J to 4 bases, leaving 8 bases not matched to a gene. Germline V gene lookup returns CDR1 SGHRS and CDR2 YFSETQ. The CDR3 totals 15 residues. The CDR3 region is CASSLGTGWRETQYF. In DNA form, the CDR3 reads TGCGCCAGCAGCCTGGGGACAGGGTGGCGAGAGACCCAGTACTTC.

The chain joins TRBV14 to TRBJ2-6; D call uncertain. This CDR3 contains 14 residues. Germline V gene lookup returns CDR1 SGHDN and CDR2 FVKESK. Trimming took 5 bases from V and 0 from J, leaving 5 bases between them. The CDR3 reads CASSATSGANVLTF. CDR3 bases: TGTGCCAGCAGCGCGACCTCTGGGGCCAACGTCCTGACTTTC.

The chain is built from TRBV29-1 and TRBJ1-1, with no clear D. Germline V gene data show CDR1 as SQVTM and CDR2 as ANQGSEA. V lost 4 bases, J lost 2 bases, and 8 bases lay in between. CDR3 length equals 12 residues. The CDR3 region is CSVAWSNTEAFF. The CDR3 DNA reads TGCAGCGTTGCGTGGAGTAACACTGAAGCTTTCTTT.

V is TRBV28 and J is TRBJ2-2; D unresolved. The V end lost 5 bases, the J end lost 3 bases, and 22 bases lay between the germline ends. Germline V gene sequence: CDR1 MDHEN, CDR2 SYDVKM. This CDR3 has 18 amino acids. CDR3 loop: CASSAGRIGTPDTGELFF. CDR3 sequence (DNA): TGTGCCAGCAGTGCTGGGCGAATCGGAACTCCGGACACCGGGGAGCTGTTTTTT.

As to this clone: The same CDR3 is also encoded by other DNA sequences in this sample. The chain joins TRBV7-8 to TRBJ2-2; D might be TRBD2 (5 bases). Trimming cost V 1 base and J 3 bases, with 12 bases left between them. Germline CDR1 reads SGHVS; CDR2 reads FQNEAQ. The CDR3 is 16 amino acids. The CDR3 DNA follows: TGTGCCAGCAGCTTAGTGGGTGGGAGAGACACCGGGGAGCTGTTTTTT. Amino acid sequence: CASSLVGGRDTGELFF.

This rearrangement joins TRBV12-5 to TRBJ2-5; tentative D call: TRBD2 (5 bases). The CDR3 is 11 residues long. The germline V gene has CDR1 LGHNT and CDR2 FRNRAP. Between the trimmed V and J ends, which lost 1 base and 9 bases, there was a span of 6 bases. CDR3 sequence reads: CASGLGRAQYF. For the CDR3, the DNA is TGTGCTAGTGGTTTGGGGCGGGCCCAGTACTTC.